A selection of T cell receptor beta chains follows, all from one sample in a study of cytomegalovirus exposure and HLA in healthy donors. TCRdb's copy holds only in-frame clones and misses some; the assay was immunoSEQ multiplex PCR. The repertoire includes approximately 160,000 clones, around 90% of them detected once, and around 3.1% sits in the top ten. The sample was PBMCs. The receptors stem from a woman in her late teens or twenties in good health and CMV-seropositive. CDR3s include the opening cysteine and the closing phenylalanine or tryptophan. The D gene is left open where the match is weak. Some rows have no size entry. The others give once, few or many, or a class for an expanded clone.

clone_size | j_call | v_call | d_call | cdr3_aa | cdr3_nt
- | TRBJ1-1 | TRBV19 | - | CASSIVRRMSMNTEAFF | TGTGCCAGTAGTATAGTCCGCAGGATGAGTATGAACACTGAAGCTTTCTTT
- | TRBJ1-5 | TRBV27 | - | CASRPRGRGEQPQHF | TGTGCCAGCAGACCCAGGGGACGTGGGGAGCAGCCCCAGCATTTT
- | TRBJ2-7 | TRBV19 | TRBD2 | CASSIEPAGASEQYF | TGTGCCAGTAGTATAGAACCAGCGGGAGCATCCGAGCAGTACTTC
- | TRBJ2-2 | TRBV30 | TRBD2 | CAWSGGTSGAPGTGELFF | TGTGCCTGGAGTGGCGGGACTAGCGGGGCCCCGGGTACCGGGGAGCTGTTTTTT
- | TRBJ1-1 | TRBV28 | - | CAAASGVANTEAFF | TGTGCAGCAGCCTCAGGGGTTGCGAACACTGAAGCTTTCTTT
once | TRBJ2-3 | TRBV7-6 | - | CASSLSTGWTDTQYF | TGTGCCAGCAGCTTATCAACGGGGTGGACAGATACGCAGTATTTT
- | TRBJ1-6 | TRBV7-2 | TRBD1 | CASSPRDRGFRSPLHF | TGTGCCAGCAGCCCCCGGGACAGGGGGTTTCGGTCACCCCTCCACTTT
once | TRBJ2-7 | TRBV5-1 | - | CASRTGQGIYEQYF | TGCGCCAGCAGAACGGGACAAGGGATCTACGAGCAGTACTTC
- | TRBJ1-5 | TRBV7-9 | - | CASSLSGWNQPQHF | TGTGCCAGCAGCTTGTCGGGTTGGAATCAGCCCCAGCATTTT
- | TRBJ2-3 | TRBV7-2 | TRBD2 | CASSLGAGTSVRDTQYF | TGTGCCAGCAGCTTAGGGGCCGGGACTAGCGTTCGAGATACGCAGTATTTT
- | TRBJ2-5 | TRBV5-4 | TRBD1 | CASSPDRGVRETQYF | TGTGCCAGCAGCCCGGACAGGGGAGTGCGGGAGACCCAGTACTTC
- | TRBJ1-2 | TRBV5-5 | TRBD1 | CASSPDRGLGYTF | TGTGCCAGCAGCCCGGACAGGGGGCTTGGCTACACCTTC
- | TRBJ2-1 | TRBV30 | TRBD1 | CAWRGGGTGGVNEQFF | TGTGCCTGGAGGGGAGGAGGGACAGGGGGTGTGAATGAGCAGTTCTTC
- | TRBJ2-7 | TRBV7-2 | TRBD2 | CASSLIRGGPSEQYF | TGTGCCAGCAGCCTCATACGGGGGGGCCCCTCCGAGCAGTACTTC
few | TRBJ1-2 | TRBV2 | TRBD1 | CASSWTGGGGYTF | TGTGCCAGCAGTTGGACAGGGGGCGGAGGCTACACCTTC
- | TRBJ2-2 | TRBV27 | TRBD2 | CASARGGFTGELFF | TGTGCCAGCGCTCGGGGGGGGTTCACCGGGGAGCTGTTTTTT
- | TRBJ2-7 | TRBV18 | TRBD2 | CASSDRGLAGSYEQYF | TGTGCCAGCTCGGATCGAGGCCTAGCGGGCTCCTACGAGCAGTACTTC
few | TRBJ1-2 | TRBV30 | - | CAWGVLSGGYGYTF | TGTGCCTGGGGTGTACTTTCGGGGGGCTATGGCTACACCTTC
- | TRBJ2-5 | TRBV14 | - | CASSHQGSGETQYF | TGTGCCAGCAGCCACCAGGGCTCTGGGGAGACCCAGTACTTC
once | TRBJ2-5 | TRBV6-5 | - | CASSYSAVQETQYF | TGTGCCAGCAGTTACTCGGCCGTCCAAGAGACCCAGTACTTC
- | TRBJ2-5 | TRBV19 | - | CASTPSTGSGETQYF | TGTGCCAGTACCCCCTCTACTGGGAGCGGCGAGACCCAGTACTTC
- | TRBJ2-7 | TRBV28 | - | CASSGISDEQYF | TGTGCCAGCAGCGGAATCAGCGACGAGCAGTACTTC
- | TRBJ2-3 | TRBV5-1 | TRBD2 | CASSFSSGRARTDTQYF | TGCGCCAGCAGCTTCTCCAGCGGGAGGGCCAGGACAGATACGCAGTATTTT
- | TRBJ1-1 | TRBV10-3 | TRBD1 | CAVRKGAREAFF | TGTGCCGTGCGGAAGGGGGCGCGGGAAGCTTTCTTT
- | TRBJ2-3 | TRBV14 | TRBD2 | CASSRSLAEPMGDTQYF | TGTGCCAGCAGCCGTTCGCTAGCGGAGCCCATGGGAGATACGCAGTATTTT
- | TRBJ2-3 | TRBV11-3 | - | CASSLGGAGRTDTQYF | TGTGCCAGCAGCTTAGGCGGGGCGGGGCGCACAGATACGCAGTATTTT
- | TRBJ1-2 | TRBV4-2 | - | CASSQDGRTTGYTF | TGTGCCAGCAGCCAAGACGGGCGGACAACGGGCTACACCTTC